The clone carrying this TCR beta chain was detected many times. The sample belongs to a study of T cells in Graves' hyperthyroidism and ophthalmopathy. Across the whole study: Upon initial diagnosis and before any treatment, peripheral blood was collected.

Among the patients, aged 18 to 65, hyperthyroidism was newly diagnosed and had lasted under 2 months. Patients were excluded because of uncontrolled infection, other autoimmune disease, pregnancy or lactation. The PBMCs studied were ones that came from 10 ml fresh peripheral blood. The investigators amplified TCR beta CDR3 regions from RNA transcripts. The HTBI primer set drove a first-round RT-PCR of the TCR CDR3. TCRdb reprocessed the multiplex PCR reads via MiXCR and lists one record per CDR3 protein. The sample has about 560,000 distinct CDR3 sequences, around 15% seen once. V lost 2 bases and J lost 6, with 11 bases in between. The germline V gene has CDR1 GTSNPN and CDR2 SVGIG (reference sequence). The CDR3 sequence is 13 residues long.

The sequencing sample was made of blood. The TCR originated in a woman younger than 30 with Graves' hyperthyroidism. The chain employs TRBV30 and TRBJ1-5; no clear D gene. Written as DNA, the CDR3 is TGTGCCTGGAGTCTTTACCGTGGTCAGCCCCAGCATTTT. Translation: CAWSLYRGQPQHF.